This T cell receptor (beta chain) was obtained from a study of shared clonotypes between healthy human individuals. Germline-derived CDR1 and CDR2 are MDHEN and SYDVKM. Trimming left V 8 bases short and J 2 bases short, with 7 bases between. CDR3 size: 12 residues. The assay was immunoSEQ multiplex PCR, and TCRdb's table has in-frame clones only and misses some. The sample has about 1.5 million clones; roughly 98% are singletons. The study drew all its donors from Caucasian adults living in Nashville, Tennessee. CD45RA+ naive and CD45RA-negative memory subsets were separated from CD4+ cells. The receptor was derived from a man under 40 in good health. Sequencing was performed on naive CD4+ T cells sorted from blood. Regarding subset: CD45RA+ positively selected. V gene TRBV28 combines with J gene TRBJ2-1; TRBD1 might be the D (5 bases). The CDR3 nucleotides read TGTGCCAGCGGGGCAGCCTACAATGAGCAGTTCTTC. Translation: CASGAAYNEQFF.